The T cell receptor (beta chain) under discussion was sequenced for a study of blood T cell repertoires in COVID-19. Profiling relied on immunoSEQ multiplex PCR, and the TCRdb table lists in-frame clones only, not all of them. The repertoire holds more than 200,000 clones, with around 82% as singletons. This clone was picked up one time. After removal of 5 bases from V and 5 bases from J, the junction contained 11 bases not matched to a gene. The CDR3 is made up of 15 amino acids. Per the germline V gene, CDR1 is SGHTA and CDR2 is FQGNSA. The chain carries TRBV7-2 and TRBJ1-2, with 7 bases aligning to TRBD1. The TCR originated in a man aged 50-60 years with active or convalescent COVID-19. The sample taken for sequencing was peripheral blood. As DNA, the CDR3 is TGTGCCAGCAGCCCACGGGACAGAAGATCATATGGCTACACCTTC. Translation: CASSPRDRRSYGYTF.